These 7 T cell receptor beta chains share one sample of origin, sequenced in a study of early stage breast cancer tumors. Here immunoSEQ multiplex PCR was the method, and the copy in TCRdb shows in-frame clones only, minus some. The table lists about 9,500 clones, 65% to 70% of them singletons. Material for sequencing was breast tumor tissue. The source is a person aged 50-59 years with breast cancer.

The genes are TRBV4-3 and TRBJ2-6, with D possibly matching TRBD2 (6 bases). Germline V gene data show CDR1 as LGHNA and CDR2 as YSLEER. With 3 bases removed from V and 0 bases from J, the gap between germline ends came to 18 bases. The CDR3 runs to 19 residues. CDR3 amino acids: CASSQALGAGGSGANVLTF. CDR3 DNA: TGCGCCAGCAGCCAGGCACTTGGGGCCGGGGGCTCTGGGGCCAACGTCCTGACTTTC.

The chain joins TRBV5-4 to TRBJ1-3; D is possibly TRBD1 (6 bases). Germline CDR1 SGHNT, CDR2 YYREEE (reference sequence). V lost 4 bases and J lost 2, with 16 bases in between. The length of the CDR3 is 16 residues. CDR3 protein: CASSRDRLSTGNTIYF. The CDR3 bases are TGTGCCAGCAGCCGAGACAGGTTGTCGACTGGAAACACCATATATTTT.

The J gene is TRBJ2-5, the V gene TRBV19, with a tentative D call TRBD1 (6 bases). The germline V and J ends were trimmed by 5 bases and 4 bases, with 20 bases remaining between them. CDR3 size: 16 residues. Looked up from germline, CDR1 is LNHDA and CDR2 is SQIVND (reference sequence). The CDR3: CASSALGAGFRETQYF. CDR3 DNA sequence: TGTGCCAGTAGTGCTCTGGGGGCAGGGTTTCGAGAGACCCAGTACTTC.

This sequence joins TRBV5-1 and TRBJ2-5, with 7 positions matching TRBD2. CDR3 length equals 15 residues. In germline, CDR1 is SGHRS, CDR2 YFSETQ. V lost 2 bases, J lost 4 bases, and 8 bases stayed unmatched. The CDR3: CASSLTGGIRETQYF. CDR3 nucleotide sequence: TGCGCCAGCAGCTTAACGGGAGGAATCCGAGAGACCCAGTACTTC.

The chain has TRBV29-1 and TRBJ2-3, with 7 bases identical to TRBD2. This CDR3 is 13 amino acids long. The J segment lost 2 bases and the V segment lost 4 bases, leaving 3 bases of the junction unmatched. CDR1 and CDR2 from the germline V gene are SQVTM and ANQGSEA. The DNA of the CDR3 is TGCAGCGTTGCCAGCGGGAACACAGATACGCAGTATTTT. Protein sequence: CSVASGNTDTQYF.

The CDR3 here is CASMLNLSSYNEQFF. Written as DNA, the CDR3 is TGCGCCAGCATGTTAAACCTGAGCTCCTACAATGAGCAGTTCTTC. The V and J genes are TRBV5-1 and TRBJ2-1; no clear D. V was trimmed by 6 bases and J by 0 bases, leaving 13 bases between them. The CDR3 covers 15 residues. Looked up from germline, CDR1 is SGHRS and CDR2 is YFSETQ.

The rearrangement uses TRBV5-1 and TRBJ2-7; D is undetermined. The V gene's germline CDR1 is SGHRS and CDR2 YFSETQ. CDR3 length: 13 amino acids. Trimming cost V 2 bases and J 6 bases, with 12 bases left between them. The CDR3 DNA sequence: TGCGCCAGCAGCTTTACCGTCAATGGCGAGCAGTACTTC. Translated, it gives CASSFTVNGEQYF.